A single sample gave rise to the 5 T cell receptor beta chains below, sequenced in a study of cytomegalovirus exposure and HLA in healthy donors. The primer mix had 60 Vbeta and 13 Jbeta primers. Sequencing used immunoSEQ multiplex PCR; TCRdb keeps in-frame clones, though not all of them. The sample comprises approximately 120,000 clones, 17% of which are singletons, and roughly 3% rests with the top ten. The sequenced sample consisted of PBMCs. These receptor sequences come from a female donor in good health and CMV-seropositive.

The chain couples TRBV2 to TRBJ2-7; 10 bases line up with TRBD1. Per germline, CDR1 SNHLY and CDR2 FYNNEI. The V gene end was trimmed by 6 bases and the J gene end by 3 bases; junction bases not matched to a gene: 5. The CDR3 covers 14 residues. CDR3 DNA: TGTGCCAGCAGATGGACAGGGGGGAGCTACGAGCAGTACTTC. Amino acid sequence: CASRWTGGSYEQYF.

In this sample, this clone turned up a few times. This chain links TRBV29-1 with TRBJ2-1, with 7 positions matching TRBD1. Per germline, CDR1 SQVTM and CDR2 ANQGSEA. Trimming removed 8 bases from V and 5 bases from J; junction bases left unmatched: 9. The CDR3 length is 13 residues. CDR3 loop: CSTRRDSDNEQFF. The CDR3 bases are TGCAGCACCCGAAGGGACAGCGACAATGAGCAGTTCTTC.

This sequence joins TRBV7-9 and TRBJ1-5, with D possibly being TRBD1 (6 bases). The V and J ends lost 5 bases and 2 bases respectively, with 16 bases between them. CDR3 length equals 16 residues. Looked up from germline, CDR1 is SEHNR and CDR2 is FQNEAQ (reference sequence). The CDR3 DNA sequence: TGTGCCAGCAGCCTTTGGACAGCGGGAGGCAATCAGCCCCAGCATTTT. Its translation is CASSLWTAGGNQPQHF.

This clone has just a few counts. This chain joins TRBV5-1 and TRBJ2-7, with 10 bases lining up with TRBD1. This CDR3 has 15 residues. Per the germline V gene, CDR1 is SGHRS and CDR2 is YFSETQ. The V and J ends lost 0 bases and 4 bases, in that order; junction bases with no gene match: 4. This chain's CDR3 is CASSLVGDRGYEQYF. The CDR3, as DNA: TGCGCCAGCAGCTTGGTAGGGGACAGGGGTTACGAGCAGTACTTC.

The V call is TRBV5-1, the J call TRBJ2-7; tentative D call: TRBD2 (6 bases). Per the germline V gene, CDR1 is SGHRS and CDR2 is YFSETQ. The CDR3 consists of 14 residues. The V and J ends lost 6 bases and 2 bases respectively, with 15 bases between them. The chain's CDR3 is CASTPPGGTYEQYF. The CDR3 nucleotides are TGCGCCAGCACCCCACCCGGCGGGACCTACGAGCAGTACTTC.